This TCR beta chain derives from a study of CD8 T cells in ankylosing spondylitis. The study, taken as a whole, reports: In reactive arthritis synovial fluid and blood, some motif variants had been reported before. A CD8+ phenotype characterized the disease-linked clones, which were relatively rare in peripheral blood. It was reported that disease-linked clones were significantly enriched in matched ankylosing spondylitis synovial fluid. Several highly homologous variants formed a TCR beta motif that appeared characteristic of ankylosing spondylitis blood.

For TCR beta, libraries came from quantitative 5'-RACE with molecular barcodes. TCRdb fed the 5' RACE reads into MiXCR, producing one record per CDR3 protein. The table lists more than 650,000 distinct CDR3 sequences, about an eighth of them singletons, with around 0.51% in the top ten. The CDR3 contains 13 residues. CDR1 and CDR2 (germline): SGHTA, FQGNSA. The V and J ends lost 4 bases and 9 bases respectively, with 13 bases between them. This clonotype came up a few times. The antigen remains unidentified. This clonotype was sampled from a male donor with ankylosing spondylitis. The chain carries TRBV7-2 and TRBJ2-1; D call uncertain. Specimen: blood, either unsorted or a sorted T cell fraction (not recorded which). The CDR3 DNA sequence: TGTGCCAGCAGCTCATCTTGGTATCTTGAGCAGTTCTTC. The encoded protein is CASSSSWYLEQFF.